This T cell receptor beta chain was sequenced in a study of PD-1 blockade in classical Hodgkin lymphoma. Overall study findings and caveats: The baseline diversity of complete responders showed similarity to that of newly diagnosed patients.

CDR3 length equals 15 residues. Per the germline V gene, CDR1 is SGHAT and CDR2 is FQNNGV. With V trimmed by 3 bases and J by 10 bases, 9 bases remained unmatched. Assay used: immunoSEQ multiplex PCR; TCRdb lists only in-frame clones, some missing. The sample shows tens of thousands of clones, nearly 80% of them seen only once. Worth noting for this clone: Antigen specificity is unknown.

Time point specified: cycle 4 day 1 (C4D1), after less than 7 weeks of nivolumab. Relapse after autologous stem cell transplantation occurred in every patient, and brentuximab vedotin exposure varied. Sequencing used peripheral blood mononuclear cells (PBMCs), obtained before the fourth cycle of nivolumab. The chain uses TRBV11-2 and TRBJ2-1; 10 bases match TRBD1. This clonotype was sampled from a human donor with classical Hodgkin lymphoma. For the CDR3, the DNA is TGTGCCAGCAGCTTGGAGACAGGGGGCTCGTGGGAGCAGTTCTTC. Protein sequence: CASSLETGGSWEQFF.